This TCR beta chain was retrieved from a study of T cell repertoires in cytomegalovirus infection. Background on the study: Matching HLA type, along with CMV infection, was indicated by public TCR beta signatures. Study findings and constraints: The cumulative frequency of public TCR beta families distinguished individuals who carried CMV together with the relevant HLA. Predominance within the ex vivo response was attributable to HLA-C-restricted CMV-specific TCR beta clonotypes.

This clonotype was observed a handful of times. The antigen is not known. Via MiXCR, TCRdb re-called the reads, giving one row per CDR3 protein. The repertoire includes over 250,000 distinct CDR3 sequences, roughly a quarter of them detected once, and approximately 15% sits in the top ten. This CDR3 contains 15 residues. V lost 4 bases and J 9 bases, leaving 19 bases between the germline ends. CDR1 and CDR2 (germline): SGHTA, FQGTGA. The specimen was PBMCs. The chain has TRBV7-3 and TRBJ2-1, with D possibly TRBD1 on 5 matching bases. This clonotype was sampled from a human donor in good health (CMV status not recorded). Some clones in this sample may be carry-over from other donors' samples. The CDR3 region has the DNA TGTGCCAGCAGCTCCTATCCTGTAAGGGGTAGTGAGCAGTTCTTC. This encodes CASSSYPVRGSEQFF.